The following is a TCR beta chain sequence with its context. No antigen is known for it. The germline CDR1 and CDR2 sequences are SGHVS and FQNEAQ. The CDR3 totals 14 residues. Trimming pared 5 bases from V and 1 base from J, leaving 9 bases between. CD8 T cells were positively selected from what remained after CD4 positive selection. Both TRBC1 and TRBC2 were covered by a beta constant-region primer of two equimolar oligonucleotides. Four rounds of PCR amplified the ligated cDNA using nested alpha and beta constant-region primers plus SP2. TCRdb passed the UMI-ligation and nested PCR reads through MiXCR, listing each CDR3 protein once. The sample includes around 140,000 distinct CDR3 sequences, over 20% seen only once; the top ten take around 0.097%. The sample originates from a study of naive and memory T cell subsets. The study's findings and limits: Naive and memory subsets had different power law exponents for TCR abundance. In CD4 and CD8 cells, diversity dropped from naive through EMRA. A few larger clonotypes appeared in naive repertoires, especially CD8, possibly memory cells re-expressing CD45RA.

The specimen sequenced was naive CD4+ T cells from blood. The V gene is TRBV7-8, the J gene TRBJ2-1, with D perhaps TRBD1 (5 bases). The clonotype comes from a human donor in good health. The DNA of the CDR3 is TGTGCCAGCAGCCTCAGGGAATCCTACAATGAGCAGTTCTTC. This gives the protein CASSLRESYNEQFF.